A single sample is the source of the 21 T cell receptor beta chains below, sequenced in a study of vaccination effects on CD4 cells after COVID-19. An approximately nine-day culture period preceded the isolation of CD4+ T cells. Vaccine administered to participants consisted of two doses of either BNT162b2 or mRNA-1273. Sequenced by immunoSEQ multiplex PCR; TCRdb stores in-frame clones only, minus some. The table includes fewer than 75,000 clones, 70% to 85% detected once. Their target antigens are unknown. The material sequenced was CD4+ T cells from PBMCs cultured without peptide, taken after COVID-19 vaccination. Receptor source: a human donor who received a COVID-19 vaccine.

The DNA for the CDR3 is TGTGCCACCAGCAGAGTACTCCCCTCCCGGGGCAGGACAGAATATGGCTACACCTTC. Encoded protein: CATSRVLPSRGRTEYGYTF. The V and J genes are TRBV15 and TRBJ1-2, with D tentatively TRBD1 (6 bases). The CDR3 is 19 residues long. With 1 base removed from V and 5 bases from J, the gap between germline ends came to 26 bases. Per the germline V gene, CDR1 is LNHNV and CDR2 is YYDKDF (reference sequence). Full variable domain (remainder filled in from reference TRBV15 and TRBJ1-2): DAMVIQNPRYQVTQFGKPVTLSCSQTLNHNVMYWYQQKSSQAPKLLFHYYDKDFNNEADTPDNFQSRRPNTSFCFLDIRSPGLGDTAMYLCATSRVLPSRGRTEYGYTFGSGTRLTVV.

This clone was seen a few times. V usage is TRBV19 and J usage is TRBJ1-4; D perhaps matches TRBD1 (5 bases). The CDR3 runs to 15 residues. Trimming cost V 5 bases and J 0 bases, with 10 bases left between them. CDR1 is LNHDA and CDR2 is SQIVND in the germline V gene (reference sequence). The CDR3 reads CASSVRVATNEKLFF. In nucleotides, the CDR3 is TGTGCCAGTAGTGTCAGGGTTGCAACTAATGAAAAACTGTTTTTT.

The chain combines TRBV19 with TRBJ1-3; D is unclear. CDR3 length: 14 amino acids. Germline CDR1 and CDR2: LNHDA and SQIVND (reference sequence). Trimming left V 11 bases short and J 0 bases short, with 14 bases between. This CDR3 is CAARPLSSGNTIYF. CDR3 nucleotides: TGTGCCGCCAGACCACTGAGCTCTGGAAACACCATATATTTT.

This clone was counted a single time. The chain joins TRBV10-1 to TRBJ1-3; no reliable D call. Trimming cost V 2 bases and J 3 bases, with 17 bases left between them. Germline CDR1 reads WNHNN; CDR2 reads SYGVQD (reference sequence). The CDR3 has 17 residues. This chain's CDR3 is CASSEIDISAYGNTIYF. The CDR3 nucleotides are TGCGCCAGCAGTGAGATCGACATCAGCGCATATGGAAACACCATATATTTT.

The J gene is TRBJ2-6, the V gene TRBV7-8; either TRBD1 or TRBD2 may fit D (5 bases each). The CDR3 runs 17 residues. V shed 3 bases and J shed 1 base, with 13 bases lying between them. The germline CDR1 and CDR2 sequences are SGHVS and FQNEAQ. For the CDR3, the DNA is TGTGCCAGCAGCTTGAGGGGACGTAAGTCTGGGGCCAACGTCCTGACTTTC. Amino acid sequence: CASSLRGRKSGANVLTF.

The gene calls are TRBV5-5 and TRBJ2-3, with 15 bases aligning to TRBD2. CDR1 is SGHKS and CDR2 is YYEKEE in the germline V gene (reference sequence). The J segment lost 7 bases and the V segment lost 0 bases, leaving 3 bases of the junction unmatched. The CDR3 totals 16 residues. The CDR3 is CASSLGGLAGGHTQYF. In nucleotides, the CDR3 is TGTGCCAGCAGCTTGGGGGGACTAGCGGGGGGACATACGCAGTATTTT.

This chain uses TRBV7-9 with TRBJ2-3; 12 bases fit TRBD2. CDR1 and CDR2 from the germline V gene are SEHNR and FQNEAQ (reference sequence). The CDR3 is 16 residues long. With 5 bases clipped from V and 5 bases from J, the junction kept 8 bases outside the gene matches. The CDR3 spells CASSQGLAGSGDTQYF. The DNA for the CDR3 is TGTGCCAGCAGCCAAGGACTAGCGGGGTCTGGAGATACGCAGTATTTT.

The CDR3 nucleotides are TGTGCCAGCAGTCTATCTCAGACAGCTACCAATCAGCCCCAGCATTTT. Its translation: CASSLSQTATNQPQHF. The genes are TRBV2 and TRBJ1-5; D might be TRBD1 (5 bases). The CDR3 contains 16 residues. Germline CDR1 reads SNHLY; CDR2 reads FYNNEI. Between the trimmed V and J ends, which lost 5 bases and 3 bases, there was a span of 17 bases.

The chain uses TRBV7-2 and TRBJ1-2; D is unclear. CDR3 size: 16 residues. The germline V gene has CDR1 SGHTA and CDR2 FQGNSA. Trimming took 4 bases from V and 1 from J, leaving 16 bases between them. Here the CDR3 DNA reads TGTGCCAGCAGCTACGAGCCCCTCCTCAGTAACTATGGCTACACCTTC. It yields the protein CASSYEPLLSNYGYTF.

This rearrangement joins TRBV2 to TRBJ2-1, with 9 bases fitting TRBD1. The CDR3 contains 14 residues. V lost 6 bases and J lost 5; bases outside the gene matches: 5. Germline lookup yields CDR1 SNHLY and CDR2 FYNNEI. CDR3 nucleotides: TGTGCCAGCAGCACCGGGACAGGGAACAATGAGCAGTTCTTC. Translating gives CASSTGTGNNEQFF.

V usage is TRBV5-1 and J usage is TRBJ1-1, with D hard to call. From germline, CDR1 is SGHRS and CDR2 YFSETQ. The CDR3 totals 14 residues. The germline V and J ends were trimmed by 0 bases and 4 bases, with 10 bases remaining between them. CDR3 bases: TGCGCCAGCAGCTTGGTAGCGGGTACCACTGAAGCTTTCTTT. Its translation is CASSLVAGTTEAFF. Looking up the rest from reference TRBV5-1 and TRBJ1-1 gives the full variable domain: KAGVTQTPRYLIKTRGQQVTLSCSPISGHRSVSWYQQTPGQGLQFLFEYFSETQRNKGNFPGRFSGRQFSNSRSEMNVSTLELGDSALYLCASSLVAGTTEAFFGQGTRLTVV.

In its sample, this clone was seen once. This rearrangement joins TRBV19 to TRBJ1-2, with a possible D match to TRBD1 (5 bases). Germline CDR1 and CDR2: LNHDA and SQIVND (reference sequence). The V end was cut by 9 bases, the J end by 4 bases, with 15 bases between. The CDR3 is made up of 13 amino acids. CDR3: CASSLSGIYGYTF. The CDR3 nucleotides read TGTGCCAGCAGTCTTTCAGGGATCTATGGCTACACCTTC. Variable domain in full (rest from reference TRBV19 and TRBJ1-2): DGGITQSPKYLFRKEGQNVTLSCEQNLNHDAMYWYRQDPGQGLRLIYYSQIVNDFQKGDIAEGYSVSREKKESFPLTVTSAQKNPTAFYLCASSLSGIYGYTFGSGTRLTVV.

J is TRBJ1-4 and V is TRBV5-1; D is unclear. The V gene lost 6 bases and the J gene lost 10 bases, with 16 bases spanning the gap. The germline gives CDR1 SGHRS, CDR2 YFSETQ. CDR3 size: 13 residues. The CDR3 DNA reads as TGCGCCAGCAAGCAAGGAGGTGACGGAAAACTGTTTTTT. Translating it yields CASKQGGDGKLFF. The full variable domain, with the rest looked up from reference TRBV5-1 and TRBJ1-4, is KAGVTQTPRYLIKTRGQQVTLSCSPISGHRSVSWYQQTPGQGLQFLFEYFSETQRNKGNFPGRFSGRQFSNSRSEMNVSTLELGDSALYLCASKQGGDGKLFFGSGTQLSVL.

This clone appeared a few times. The rearrangement links TRBV5-1 to TRBJ2-7; TRBD1 might be the D (5 bases). Trimming left V 1 base short and J 10 bases short, with 15 bases between. The CDR3 runs 13 residues. The germline CDR1 and CDR2 sequences are SGHRS and YFSETQ. CDR3 nucleotides: TGCGCCAGCAGCTTGAAGGGGTCTGAAATTCAGTACGTC. It specifies CASSLKGSEIQYV.

This clone was seen a single time. The chain is built from TRBV28 and TRBJ1-2, with D perhaps TRBD1 (6 bases). The CDR3 extends over 15 amino acids. V was shortened by 5 bases and J by 0 bases, with 13 bases between the two germline ends. Germline CDR1 is MDHEN and CDR2 is SYDVKM. CDR3 sequence (DNA): TGTGCCAGCAGTGACGGACAGTGGACTAACTATGGCTACACCTTC. This codes for CASSDGQWTNYGYTF.

The CDR3 loop reads CASRERGTGYGYTF. CDR3 DNA sequence: TGTGCCAGCAGGGAACGCGGGACAGGTTATGGCTACACCTTC. The J gene is TRBJ1-2, the V gene TRBV2; 8 nucleotides line up with TRBD1. The CDR3 is 14 residues long. Trimming at V came to 6 bases and at J to 5 bases, leaving 8 bases not matched to a gene. Germline V lookup: CDR1 SNHLY, CDR2 FYNNEI.

The rearrangement uses TRBV5-1 and TRBJ2-2; no firm D call. Trimming shortened V by 0 bases and J by 2 bases, and 17 bases separated the two germline ends. Germline CDR1 is SGHRS and CDR2 is YFSETQ. The CDR3 consists of 18 residues. The CDR3 loop reads CASSLAGSSGENTGELFF. CDR3 nucleotide sequence: TGCGCCAGCAGCTTGGCCGGGTCGTCAGGAGAAAACACCGGGGAGCTGTTTTTT.

This rearrangement joins TRBV7-9 to TRBJ2-3; D is perhaps TRBD1 or TRBD2 (6 bases each). The length of the CDR3 is 17 residues. The ends were cut back, 5 bases at V and 0 bases at J, with 18 bases in the middle. Germline CDR1 reads SEHNR; CDR2 reads FQNEAQ (reference sequence). The CDR3 DNA sequence: TGTGCCAGCAGCCCCCCCGGGGGCAGGCAAAGCACAGATACGCAGTATTTT. It yields the protein CASSPPGGRQSTDTQYF. Variable domain in full (rest from reference TRBV7-9 and TRBJ2-3): DTGVSQNPRHKITKRGQNVTFRCDPISEHNRLYWYRQTLGQGPEFLTYFQNEAQLEKSRLLSDRFSAERPKGSFSTLEIQRTEQGDSAMYLCASSPPGGRQSTDTQYFGPGTRLTVL.

This clone was counted only a few times. The chain links TRBV4-3 to TRBJ2-7, with 12 positions matching TRBD1. Looked up from germline, CDR1 is LGHNA and CDR2 is YSLEER. The CDR3 is made up of 16 amino acids. The trim removed 0 bases at V and 5 bases at J, leaving 5 bases unmatched. CDR3 residues: CASSQEYGTGGHEQYV. CDR3 coding DNA: TGCGCCAGCAGCCAAGAATACGGGACAGGGGGCCACGAGCAGTACGTC.

This clone has a handful of counts. The V gene is TRBV19, the J gene TRBJ2-2; D unclear. V was cut by 0 bases and J by 1 base, with 12 bases left in between. The V gene's germline CDR1 is LNHDA and CDR2 SQIVND (reference sequence). This CDR3 contains 17 residues. The CDR3 here is CASSIDDWSMNTGELFF. DNA for the CDR3: TGTGCCAGTAGTATAGATGATTGGTCTATGAACACCGGGGAGCTGTTTTTT.

The chain joins TRBV3-1 (or the pseudogene TRBV3-2) to TRBJ2-1, with a weak D call TRBD1 (6 bases). CDR1 is LGHDT and CDR2 is YNNKEL in the germline V gene (reference sequence). V shed 4 bases and J shed 8 bases, with 18 bases lying between them. The CDR3 is 15 amino acids. The CDR3 sequence: CASSPTGHQRHEQFF. The CDR3 DNA reads as TGTGCCAGCAGCCCCACGGGACACCAAAGGCATGAGCAGTTCTTC.